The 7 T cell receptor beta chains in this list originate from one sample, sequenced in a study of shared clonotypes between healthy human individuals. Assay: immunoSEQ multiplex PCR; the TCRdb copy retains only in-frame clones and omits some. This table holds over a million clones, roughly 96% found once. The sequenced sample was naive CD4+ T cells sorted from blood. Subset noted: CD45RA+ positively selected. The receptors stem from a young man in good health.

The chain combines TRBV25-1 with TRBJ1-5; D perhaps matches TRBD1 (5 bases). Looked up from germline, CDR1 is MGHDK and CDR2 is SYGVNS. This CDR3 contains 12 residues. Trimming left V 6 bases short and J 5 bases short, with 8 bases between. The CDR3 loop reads CASRAGHQPQHF. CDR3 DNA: TGTGCCAGCAGGGCAGGGCATCAGCCCCAGCATTTT.

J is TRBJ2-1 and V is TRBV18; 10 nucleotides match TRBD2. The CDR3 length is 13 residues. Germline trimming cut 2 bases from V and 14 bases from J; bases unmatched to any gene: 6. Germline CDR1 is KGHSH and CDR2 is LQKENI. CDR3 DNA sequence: TGTGCCAGCTCACCAGGCGGGCTAGCGGGAGAGTTCTTC. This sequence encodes CASSPGGLAGEFF. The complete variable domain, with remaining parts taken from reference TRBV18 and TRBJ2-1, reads NAGVMQNPRHLVRRRGQEARLRCSPMKGHSHVYWYRQLPEEGLKFMVYLQKENIIDESGMPKERFSAEFPKEGPSILRIQQVVRGDSAAYFCASSPGGLAGEFFGPGTRLTVL.

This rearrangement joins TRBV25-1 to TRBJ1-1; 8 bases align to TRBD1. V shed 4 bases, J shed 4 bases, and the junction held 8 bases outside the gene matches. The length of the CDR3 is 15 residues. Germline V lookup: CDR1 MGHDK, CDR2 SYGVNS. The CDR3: CASSGPGGEATEAFF. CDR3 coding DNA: TGTGCCAGCAGTGGCCCAGGGGGCGAAGCCACTGAAGCTTTCTTT. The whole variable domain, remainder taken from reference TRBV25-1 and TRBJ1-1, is EADIYQTPRYLVIGTGKKITLECSQTMGHDKMYWYQQDPGMELHLIHYSYGVNSTEKGDLSSESTVSRIRTEHFPLTLESARPSHTSQYLCASSGPGGEATEAFFGQGTRLTVV.

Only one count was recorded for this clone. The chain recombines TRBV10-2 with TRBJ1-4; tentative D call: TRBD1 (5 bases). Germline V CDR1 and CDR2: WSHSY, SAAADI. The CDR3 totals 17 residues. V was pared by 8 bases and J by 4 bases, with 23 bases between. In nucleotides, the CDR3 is TGCGCCAGCCGAAAGGGTGAGGGGCGCGGCAGTAATGAAAAACTGTTTTTT. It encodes CASRKGEGRGSNEKLFF.

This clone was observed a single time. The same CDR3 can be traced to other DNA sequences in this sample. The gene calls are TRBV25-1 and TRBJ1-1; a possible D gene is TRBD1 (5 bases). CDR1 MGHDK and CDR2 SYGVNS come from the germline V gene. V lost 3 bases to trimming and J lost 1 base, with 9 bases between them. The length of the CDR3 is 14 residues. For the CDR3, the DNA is TGTGCCAGCAGTGATCCAGGGCGGAACACTGAAGCTTTCTTT. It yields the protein CASSDPGRNTEAFF.

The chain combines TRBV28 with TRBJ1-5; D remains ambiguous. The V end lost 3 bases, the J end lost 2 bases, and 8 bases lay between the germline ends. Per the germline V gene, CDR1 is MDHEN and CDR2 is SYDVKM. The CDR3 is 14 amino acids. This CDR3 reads CASSFAWGNQPQHF. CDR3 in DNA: TGTGCCAGCAGTTTTGCTTGGGGCAATCAGCCCCAGCATTTT.

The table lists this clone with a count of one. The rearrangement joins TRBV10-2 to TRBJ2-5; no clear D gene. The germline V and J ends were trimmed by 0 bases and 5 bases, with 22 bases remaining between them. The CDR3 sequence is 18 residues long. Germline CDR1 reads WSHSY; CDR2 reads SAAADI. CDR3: CASSESRMAKPRRETQYF. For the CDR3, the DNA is TGCGCCAGCAGTGAGTCGCGGATGGCGAAACCCCGGCGGGAGACCCAGTACTTC.